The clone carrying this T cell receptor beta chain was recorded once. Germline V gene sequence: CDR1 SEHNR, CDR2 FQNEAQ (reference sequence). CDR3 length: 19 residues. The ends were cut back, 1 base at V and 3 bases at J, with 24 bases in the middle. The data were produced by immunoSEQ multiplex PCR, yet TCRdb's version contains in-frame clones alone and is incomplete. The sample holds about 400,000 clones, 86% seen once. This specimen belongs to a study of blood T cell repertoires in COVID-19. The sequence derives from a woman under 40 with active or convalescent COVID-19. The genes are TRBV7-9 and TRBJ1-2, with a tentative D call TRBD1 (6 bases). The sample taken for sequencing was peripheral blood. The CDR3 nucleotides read TGTGCCAGCAGCTTAGGACTGGGTCTGACAGGATTTGAGGACTATGGCTACACCTTC. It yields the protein CASSLGLGLTGFEDYGYTF.